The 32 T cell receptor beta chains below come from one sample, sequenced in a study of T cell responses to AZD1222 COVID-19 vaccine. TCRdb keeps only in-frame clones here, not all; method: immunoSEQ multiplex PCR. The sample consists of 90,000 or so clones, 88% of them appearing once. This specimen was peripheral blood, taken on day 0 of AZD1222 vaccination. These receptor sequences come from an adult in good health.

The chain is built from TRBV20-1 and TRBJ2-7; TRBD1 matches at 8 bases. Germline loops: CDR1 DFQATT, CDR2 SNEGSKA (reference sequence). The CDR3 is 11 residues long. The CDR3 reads CAPAGGAEQYF. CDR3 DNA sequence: TGCGCCCCGGCAGGGGGCGCCGAGCAGTACTTC.

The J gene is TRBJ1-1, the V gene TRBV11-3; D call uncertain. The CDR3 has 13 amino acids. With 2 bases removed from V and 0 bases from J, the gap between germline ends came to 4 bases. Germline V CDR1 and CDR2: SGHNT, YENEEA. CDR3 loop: CASSLSMNTEAFF. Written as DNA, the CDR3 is TGTGCCAGCAGCTTATCAATGAACACTGAAGCTTTCTTT. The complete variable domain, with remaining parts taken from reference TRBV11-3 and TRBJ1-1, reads EAGVVQSPRYKIIEKKQPVAFWCNPISGHNTLYWYLQNLGQGPELLIRYENEEAVDDSQLPKDRFSAERLKGVDSTLKIQPAELGDSAVYLCASSLSMNTEAFFGQGTRLTVV.

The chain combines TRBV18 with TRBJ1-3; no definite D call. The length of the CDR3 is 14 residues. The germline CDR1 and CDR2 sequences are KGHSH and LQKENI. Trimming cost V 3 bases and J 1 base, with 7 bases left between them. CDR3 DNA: TGTGCCAGCTCACCTGATCAGTCTGGAAACACCATATATTTT. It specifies CASSPDQSGNTIYF.

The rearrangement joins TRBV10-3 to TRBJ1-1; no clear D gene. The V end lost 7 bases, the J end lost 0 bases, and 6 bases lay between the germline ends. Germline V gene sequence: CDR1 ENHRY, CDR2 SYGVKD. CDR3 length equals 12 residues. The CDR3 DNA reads TGTGCCATCAAGAACATGAACACTGAAGCTTTCTTT. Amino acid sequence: CAIKNMNTEAFF.

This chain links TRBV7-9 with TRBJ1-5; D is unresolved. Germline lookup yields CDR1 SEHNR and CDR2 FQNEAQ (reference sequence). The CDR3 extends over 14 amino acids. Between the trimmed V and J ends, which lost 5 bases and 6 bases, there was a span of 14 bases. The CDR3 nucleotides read TGTGCCAGCAGCCCCGGGTCGCCGGGTCAGCCCCAGCATTTT. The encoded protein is CASSPGSPGQPQHF.

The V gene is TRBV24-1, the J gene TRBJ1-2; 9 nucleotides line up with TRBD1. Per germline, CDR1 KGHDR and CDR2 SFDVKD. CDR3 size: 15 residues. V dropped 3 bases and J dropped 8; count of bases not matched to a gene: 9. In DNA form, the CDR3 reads TGTGCCACCAGTGATCCCGGGACAGGGTTCGAGGGCTACACCTTC. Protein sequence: CATSDPGTGFEGYTF.

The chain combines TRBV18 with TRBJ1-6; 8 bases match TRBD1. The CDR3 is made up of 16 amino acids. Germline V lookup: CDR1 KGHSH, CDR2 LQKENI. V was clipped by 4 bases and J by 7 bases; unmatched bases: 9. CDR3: CASSLGQGSRNSPLHF. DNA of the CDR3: TGTGCCAGCTCACTCGGACAGGGATCTAGGAATTCACCCCTCCACTTT.

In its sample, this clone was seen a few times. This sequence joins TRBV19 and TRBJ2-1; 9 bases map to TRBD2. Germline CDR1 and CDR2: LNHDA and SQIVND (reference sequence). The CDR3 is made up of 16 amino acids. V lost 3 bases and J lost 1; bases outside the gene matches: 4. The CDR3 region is CASSIGGGASYNEQFF. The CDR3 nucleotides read TGTGCCAGTAGTATTGGCGGGGGGGCTTCCTACAATGAGCAGTTCTTC.

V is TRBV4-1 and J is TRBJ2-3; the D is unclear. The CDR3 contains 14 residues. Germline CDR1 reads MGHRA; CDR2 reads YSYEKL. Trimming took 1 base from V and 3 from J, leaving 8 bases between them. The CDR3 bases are TGCGCCAGCAGCCAAGTAACGGCTACAGATACGCAGTATTTT. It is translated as CASSQVTATDTQYF.

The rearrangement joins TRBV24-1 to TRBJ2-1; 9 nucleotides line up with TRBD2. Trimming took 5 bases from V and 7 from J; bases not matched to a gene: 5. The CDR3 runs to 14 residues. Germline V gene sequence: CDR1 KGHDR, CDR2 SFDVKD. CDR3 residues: CATSGASGKNEQFF. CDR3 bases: TGTGCCACCAGTGGGGCTAGCGGGAAGAATGAGCAGTTCTTC.

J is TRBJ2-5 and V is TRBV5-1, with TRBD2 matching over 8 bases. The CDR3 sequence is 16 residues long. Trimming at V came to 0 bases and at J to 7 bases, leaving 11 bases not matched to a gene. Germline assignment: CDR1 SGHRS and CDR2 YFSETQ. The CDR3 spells CASSLVAGGLQGTQYF. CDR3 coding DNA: TGCGCCAGCAGCTTGGTGGCGGGGGGCCTTCAGGGGACCCAGTACTTC.

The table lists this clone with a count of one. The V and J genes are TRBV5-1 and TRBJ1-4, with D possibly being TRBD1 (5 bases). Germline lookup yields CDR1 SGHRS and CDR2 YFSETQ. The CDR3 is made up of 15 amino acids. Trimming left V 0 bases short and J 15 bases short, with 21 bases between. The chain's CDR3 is CASSLVEDGGKKLFF. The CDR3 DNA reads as TGCGCCAGCAGCTTGGTTGAGGATGGGGGGAAGAAATTGTTTTTT.

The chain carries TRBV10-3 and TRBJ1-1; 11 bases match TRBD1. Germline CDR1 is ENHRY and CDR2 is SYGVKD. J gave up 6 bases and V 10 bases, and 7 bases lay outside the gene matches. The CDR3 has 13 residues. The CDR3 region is CATAGQGDPEAFF. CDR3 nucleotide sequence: TGTGCCACCGCGGGACAGGGGGACCCTGAAGCTTTCTTT.

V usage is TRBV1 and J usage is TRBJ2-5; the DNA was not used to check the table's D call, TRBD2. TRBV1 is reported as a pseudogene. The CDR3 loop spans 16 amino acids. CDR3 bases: TGCACCAGCAGCCTTGTGACTAGCGGGGGAGAAGAGACCCAGTACTTC. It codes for CTSSLVTSGGEETQYF.

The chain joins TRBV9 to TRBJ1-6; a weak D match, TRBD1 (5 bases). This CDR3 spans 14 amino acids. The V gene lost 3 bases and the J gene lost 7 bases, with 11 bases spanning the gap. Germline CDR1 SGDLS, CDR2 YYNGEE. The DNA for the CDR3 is TGTGCCAGCAGCGCTGGGGACTGGAATTCACCCCTCCACTTT. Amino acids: CASSAGDWNSPLHF.

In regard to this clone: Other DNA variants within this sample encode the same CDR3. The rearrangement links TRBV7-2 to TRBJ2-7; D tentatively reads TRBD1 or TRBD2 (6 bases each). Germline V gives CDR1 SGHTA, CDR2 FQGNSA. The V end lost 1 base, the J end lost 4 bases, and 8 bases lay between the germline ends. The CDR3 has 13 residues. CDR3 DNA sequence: TGTGCCAGCAGCTTAGGAGGGGGGTACGAGCAGTACTTC. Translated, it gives CASSLGGGYEQYF.

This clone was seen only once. For the CDR3, the DNA is TGTGCCAGCAGCCCCCGGACAGGGGAGGCTGGAAACACCATATATTTT. Protein: CASSPRTGEAGNTIYF. The rearrangement joins TRBV9 to TRBJ1-3; TRBD1 matches at 9 bases. V shed 4 bases, J shed 2 bases, and the junction held 7 bases outside the gene matches. The CDR3 runs to 16 residues. Germline V gene data show CDR1 as SGDLS and CDR2 as YYNGEE.

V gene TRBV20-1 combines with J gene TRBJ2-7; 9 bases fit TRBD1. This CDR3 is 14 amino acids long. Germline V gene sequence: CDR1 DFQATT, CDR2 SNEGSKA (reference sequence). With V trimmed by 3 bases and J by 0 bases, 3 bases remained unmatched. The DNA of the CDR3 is TGCAGTGCTAGTGACAGGGGGACCTCCTACGAGCAGTACTTC. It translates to CSASDRGTSYEQYF.

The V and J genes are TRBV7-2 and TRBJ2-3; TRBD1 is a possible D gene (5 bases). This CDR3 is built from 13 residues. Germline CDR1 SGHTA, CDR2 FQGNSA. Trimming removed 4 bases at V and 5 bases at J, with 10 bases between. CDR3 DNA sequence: TGTGCCAGCAGCTCAACAGGAATAGATACGCAGTATTTT. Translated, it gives CASSSTGIDTQYF.

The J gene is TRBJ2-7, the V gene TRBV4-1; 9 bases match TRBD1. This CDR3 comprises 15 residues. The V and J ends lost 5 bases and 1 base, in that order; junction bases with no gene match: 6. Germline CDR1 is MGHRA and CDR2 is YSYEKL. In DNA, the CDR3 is TGCGCCAGCAGCAAAGGACAGGGGCCGTCCTACGAGCAGTACTTC. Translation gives CASSKGQGPSYEQYF.

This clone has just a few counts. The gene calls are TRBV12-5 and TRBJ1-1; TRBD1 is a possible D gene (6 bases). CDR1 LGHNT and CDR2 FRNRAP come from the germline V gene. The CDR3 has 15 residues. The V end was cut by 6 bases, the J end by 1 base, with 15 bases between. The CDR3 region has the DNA TGTGCTAGTGGCCTCCCCGGGGGGCCGAACACTGAAGCTTTCTTT. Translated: CASGLPGGPNTEAFF.

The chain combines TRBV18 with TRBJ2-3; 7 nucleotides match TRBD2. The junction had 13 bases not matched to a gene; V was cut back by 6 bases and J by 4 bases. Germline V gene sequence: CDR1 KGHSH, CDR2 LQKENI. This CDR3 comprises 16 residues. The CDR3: CASSAGLPSGADTQYF. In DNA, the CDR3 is TGTGCCAGCTCTGCGGGACTACCAAGTGGAGCAGATACGCAGTATTTT.

CDR3 amino acids: CASSPSVGGYEQYF. The CDR3 nucleotides read TGTGCCAGCAGCCCCTCTGTGGGGGGCTACGAGCAGTACTTC. The chain carries TRBV7-9 and TRBJ2-7, with D perhaps TRBD2 (6 bases). The V and J ends lost 5 bases and 3 bases respectively, with 14 bases between them. The CDR3 is 14 residues long. The germline V gene encodes CDR1 SEHNR and CDR2 FQNEAQ (reference sequence).

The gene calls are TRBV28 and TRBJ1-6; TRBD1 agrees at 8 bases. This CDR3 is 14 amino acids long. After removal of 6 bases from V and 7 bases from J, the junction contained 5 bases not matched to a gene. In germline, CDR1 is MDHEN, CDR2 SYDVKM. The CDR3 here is CASRRTGSNSPLHF. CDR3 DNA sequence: TGTGCCAGCAGGCGGACAGGGAGCAATTCACCCCTCCACTTT.

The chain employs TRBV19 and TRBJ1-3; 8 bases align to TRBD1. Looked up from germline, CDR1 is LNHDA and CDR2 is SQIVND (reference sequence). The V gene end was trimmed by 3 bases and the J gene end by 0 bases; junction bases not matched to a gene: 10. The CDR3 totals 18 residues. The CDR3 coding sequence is TGTGCCAGTAGTATCCTCCCGGGACAGGAGTTCTCTGGAAACACCATATATTTT. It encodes CASSILPGQEFSGNTIYF.

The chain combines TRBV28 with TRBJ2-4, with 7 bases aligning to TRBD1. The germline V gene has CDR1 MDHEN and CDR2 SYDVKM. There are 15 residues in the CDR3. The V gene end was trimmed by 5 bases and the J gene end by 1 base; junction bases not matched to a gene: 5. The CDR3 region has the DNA TGTGCCAGCAGTCCGACAGGGTGGGCCAAAAACATTCAGTACTTC. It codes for CASSPTGWAKNIQYF. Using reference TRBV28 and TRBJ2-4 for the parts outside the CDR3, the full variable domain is DVKVTQSSRYLVKRTGEKVFLECVQDMDHENMFWYRQDPGLGLRLIYFSYDVKMKEKGDIPEGYSVSREKKERFSLILESASTNQTSMYLCASSPTGWAKNIQYFGAGTRLSVL.

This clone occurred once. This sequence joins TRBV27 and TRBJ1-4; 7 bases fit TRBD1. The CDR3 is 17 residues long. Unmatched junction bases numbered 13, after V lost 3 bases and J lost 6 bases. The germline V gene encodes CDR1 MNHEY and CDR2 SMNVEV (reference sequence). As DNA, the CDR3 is TGTGCCAGCAGTTTGGGGCAGGGGGGAACCGGGTATGAAAAACTGTTTTTT. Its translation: CASSLGQGGTGYEKLFF.

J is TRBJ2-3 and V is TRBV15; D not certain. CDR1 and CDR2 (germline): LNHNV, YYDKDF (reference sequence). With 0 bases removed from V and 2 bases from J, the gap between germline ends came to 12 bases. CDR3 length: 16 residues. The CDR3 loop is CATSREVGSLTDTQYF. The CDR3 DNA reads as TGTGCCACCAGCAGAGAGGTGGGCAGTCTCACAGATACGCAGTATTTT.

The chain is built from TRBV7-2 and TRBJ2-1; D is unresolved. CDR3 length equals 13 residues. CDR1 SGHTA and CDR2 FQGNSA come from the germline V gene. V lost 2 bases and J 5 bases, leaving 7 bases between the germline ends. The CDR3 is CASSLSSNNEQFF. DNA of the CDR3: TGTGCCAGCAGCTTATCCAGTAACAATGAGCAGTTCTTC.

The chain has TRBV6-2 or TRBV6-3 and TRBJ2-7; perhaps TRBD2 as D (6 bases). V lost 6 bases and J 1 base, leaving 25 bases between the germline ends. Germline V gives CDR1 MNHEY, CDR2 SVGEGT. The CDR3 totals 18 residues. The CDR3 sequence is CASSLLSSTRFESYEQYF. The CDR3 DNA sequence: TGTGCCAGCAGCCTACTTTCCTCGACTAGGTTCGAGTCCTACGAGCAGTACTTC.

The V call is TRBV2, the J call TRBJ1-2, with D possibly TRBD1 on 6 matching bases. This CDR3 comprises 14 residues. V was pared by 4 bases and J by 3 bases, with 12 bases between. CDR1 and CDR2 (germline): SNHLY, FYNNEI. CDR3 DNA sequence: TGTGCCAGCAGTGCGATGAGGGGGGACTATGGCTACACCTTC. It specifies CASSAMRGDYGYTF.

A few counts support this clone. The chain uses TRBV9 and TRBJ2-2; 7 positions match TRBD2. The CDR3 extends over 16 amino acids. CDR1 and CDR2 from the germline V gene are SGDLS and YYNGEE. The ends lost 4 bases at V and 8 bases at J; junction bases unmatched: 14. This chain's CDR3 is CASSTRRRGSTGELFF. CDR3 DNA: TGTGCCAGCAGCACCCGGCGGCGGGGGTCAACTGGGGAGCTGTTTTTT. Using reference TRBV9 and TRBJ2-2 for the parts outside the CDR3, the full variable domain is DSGVTQTPKHLITATGQRVTLRCSPRSGDLSVYWYQQSLDQGLQFLIQYYNGEERAKGNILERFSAQQFPDLHSELNLSSLELGDSALYFCASSTRRRGSTGELFFGEGSRLTVL.